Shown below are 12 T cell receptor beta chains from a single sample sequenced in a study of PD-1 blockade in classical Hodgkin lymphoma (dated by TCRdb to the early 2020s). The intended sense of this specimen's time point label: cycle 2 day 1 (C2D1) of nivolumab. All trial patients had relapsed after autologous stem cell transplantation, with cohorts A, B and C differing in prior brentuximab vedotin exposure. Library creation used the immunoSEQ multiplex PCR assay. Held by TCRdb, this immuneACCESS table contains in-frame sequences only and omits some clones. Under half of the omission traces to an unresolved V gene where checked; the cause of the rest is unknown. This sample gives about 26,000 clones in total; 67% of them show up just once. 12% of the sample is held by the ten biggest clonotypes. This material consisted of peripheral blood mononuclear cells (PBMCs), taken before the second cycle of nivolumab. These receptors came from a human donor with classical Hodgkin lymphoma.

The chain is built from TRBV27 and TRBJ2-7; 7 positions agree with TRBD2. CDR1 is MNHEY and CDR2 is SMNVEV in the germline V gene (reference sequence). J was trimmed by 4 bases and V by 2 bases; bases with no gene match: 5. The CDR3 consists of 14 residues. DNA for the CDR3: TGTGCCAGCAGTTTAGGCGGGAGTAGGTACGAGCAGTACTTC. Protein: CASSLGGSRYEQYF.

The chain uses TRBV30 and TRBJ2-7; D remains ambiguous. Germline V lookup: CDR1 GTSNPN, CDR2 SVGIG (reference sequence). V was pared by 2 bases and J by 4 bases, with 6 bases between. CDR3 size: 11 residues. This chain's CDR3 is CAWSWEYEQYF. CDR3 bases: TGTGCCTGGAGTTGGGAATACGAGCAGTACTTC.

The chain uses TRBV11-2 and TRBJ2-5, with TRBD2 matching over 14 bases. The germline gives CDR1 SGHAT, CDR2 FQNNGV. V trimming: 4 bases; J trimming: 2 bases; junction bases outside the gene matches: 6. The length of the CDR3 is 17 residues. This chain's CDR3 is CASSSGLAGGPQETQYF. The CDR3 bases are TGTGCCAGCAGCTCAGGACTAGCGGGGGGACCGCAAGAGACCCAGTACTTC.

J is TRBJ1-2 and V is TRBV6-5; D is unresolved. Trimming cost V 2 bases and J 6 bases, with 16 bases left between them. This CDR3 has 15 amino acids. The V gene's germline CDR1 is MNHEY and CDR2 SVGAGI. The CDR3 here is CASSYNDGDPNGYTF. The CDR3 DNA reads TGTGCCAGCAGTTACAACGACGGGGATCCCAATGGCTACACCTTC.

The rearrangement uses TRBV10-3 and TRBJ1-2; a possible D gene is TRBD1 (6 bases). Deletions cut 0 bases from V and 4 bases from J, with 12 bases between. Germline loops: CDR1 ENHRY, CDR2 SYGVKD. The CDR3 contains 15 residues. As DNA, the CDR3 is TGTGCCATCAGTGAGTCGACAGAGGGGGGCTATGGCTACACCTTC. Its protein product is CAISESTEGGYGYTF.

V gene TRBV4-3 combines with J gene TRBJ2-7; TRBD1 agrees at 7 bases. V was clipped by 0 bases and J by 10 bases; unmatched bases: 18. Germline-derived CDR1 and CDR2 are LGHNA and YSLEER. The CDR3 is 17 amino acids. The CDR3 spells CASSQDVPGGTGVRQYF. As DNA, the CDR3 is TGCGCCAGCAGCCAAGATGTACCTGGCGGTACAGGGGTACGACAGTACTTC.

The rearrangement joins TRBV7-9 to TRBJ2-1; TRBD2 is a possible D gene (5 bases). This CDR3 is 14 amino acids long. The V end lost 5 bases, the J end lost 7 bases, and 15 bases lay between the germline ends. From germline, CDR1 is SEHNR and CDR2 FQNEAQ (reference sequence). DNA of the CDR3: TGTGCCAGCAGCGCCCTCACTAGGAGGAATGAGCAGTTCTTC. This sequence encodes CASSALTRRNEQFF.

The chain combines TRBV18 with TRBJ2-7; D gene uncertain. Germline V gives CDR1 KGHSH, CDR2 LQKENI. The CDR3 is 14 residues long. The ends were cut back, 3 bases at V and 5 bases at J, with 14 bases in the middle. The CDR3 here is CASSPSLTSHEQYF. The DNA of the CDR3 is TGTGCCAGCTCACCCTCCCTCACATCACACGAGCAGTACTTC. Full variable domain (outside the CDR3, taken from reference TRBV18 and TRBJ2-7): NAGVMQNPRHLVRRRGQEARLRCSPMKGHSHVYWYRQLPEEGLKFMVYLQKENIIDESGMPKERFSAEFPKEGPSILRIQQVVRGDSAAYFCASSPSLTSHEQYFGPGTRLTVT.

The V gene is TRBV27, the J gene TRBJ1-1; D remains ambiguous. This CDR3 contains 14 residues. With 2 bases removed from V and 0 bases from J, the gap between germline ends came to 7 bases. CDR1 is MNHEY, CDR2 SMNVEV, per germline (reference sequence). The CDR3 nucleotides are TGTGCCAGCAGTTTAGGGCTTTTGAACACTGAAGCTTTCTTT. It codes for CASSLGLLNTEAFF.

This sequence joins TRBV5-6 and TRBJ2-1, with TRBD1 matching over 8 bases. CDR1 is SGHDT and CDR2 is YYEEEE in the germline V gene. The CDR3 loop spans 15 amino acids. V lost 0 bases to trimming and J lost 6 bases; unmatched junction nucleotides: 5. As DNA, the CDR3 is TGTGCCAGCAGCTTGGTTGGACAGGGAACCAATGAGCAGTTCTTC. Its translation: CASSLVGQGTNEQFF.

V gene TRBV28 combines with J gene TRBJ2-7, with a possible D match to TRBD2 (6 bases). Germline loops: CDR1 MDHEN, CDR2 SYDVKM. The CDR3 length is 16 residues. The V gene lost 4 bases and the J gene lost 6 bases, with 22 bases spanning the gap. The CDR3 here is CASSSKRTTYSGEQYF. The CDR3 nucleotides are TGTGCCAGCAGTTCGAAAAGGACTACCTATTCGGGCGAGCAGTACTTC.

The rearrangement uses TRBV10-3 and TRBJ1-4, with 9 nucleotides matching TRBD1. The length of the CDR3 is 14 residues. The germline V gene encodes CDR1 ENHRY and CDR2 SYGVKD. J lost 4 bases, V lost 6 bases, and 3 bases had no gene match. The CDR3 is CAISGQGNNEKLFF. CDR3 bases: TGTGCCATCAGCGGACAGGGGAATAATGAAAAACTGTTTTTT.